This T cell receptor (beta chain) was sequenced for a study of cytomegalovirus exposure and HLA in healthy donors. Findings of the study overall: Beyond CMV serostatus, there was no information to go on about immune exposure.

As to this clone: What it binds is not known.

Germline V gene data show CDR1 as LNHDA and CDR2 as SQIVND (reference sequence). The CDR3 spans 12 residues. Trimming cost V 5 bases and J 6 bases, with 7 bases left between them. The PCR made use of 60 Vbeta and 13 Jbeta primers. Profiled with immunoSEQ multiplex PCR; TCRdb holds only in-frame clones, not every one. The sample includes approximately 94,000 clones, around 80% of them seen just once. J is TRBJ2-2 and V is TRBV19; unclear D gene. The clonotype originates from a man between 25 and 39 years old in good health and CMV-seropositive. What was sequenced was PBMCs. The CDR3 nucleotides read TGTGCCAGTAGTGAAACACCCGGGGAGCTGTTTTTT. Amino acids: CASSETPGELFF.